This entry is about one T cell receptor (beta chain). The table lists this clone with a count of one. No antigen is known for it. Base qualities are not provided; no much larger clone lies one nucleotide away. Participants were included only if at least one PBMC sample before ART initiation and at least two post-ART samples were available. Every participant with HIV received treatment in the United States of America. Before DNA extraction, cryopreserved samples of about 1-11 million PBMC were thawed and then washed. At the time of the earliest PBMC sample, participants with HIV were aged between roughly 20 and 60 years. PBMC samples were contributed by each participant from 1-4 timepoints before ART initiation and 2-8 timepoints after ART initiation, with a median of 7 samples. Serial HIV viral load, CD4+ T-cell count, ART history and demographic data were obtained for every participant. Genomic DNA was extracted from unsorted PBMC with a Qiagen kit on a QIAcube, processed in batches of 12 samples.

The sample belongs to a study of long-term antiretroviral therapy in people with HIV (dated by TCRdb to between 2021 and 2023). With respect to the entire study: The earliest samples were collected about a decade before the 2015 WHO recommendation for immediate ART, when ART was typically delayed until CD4 counts fell. This retrospective serial study examined whether starting ART and sustained HIV suppression were associated with changes in the composition and diversity of the TRB repertoire in peripheral blood. A total of 192 cryopreserved PBMC samples were contributed to the cohort by 30 adults with confirmed HIV infection, with samples collected serially over a mean of approximately six years (range 1-12). Test extractions of a monoclonal T-cell line alongside under 35 polyclonal samples showed no cross-contamination during QIAcube processing. Eleven of the 30 participants with HIV were female. What the study reported, not specific to this receptor: ART initiation was associated with a significant increase in TRB diversity, but diversity stayed significantly below transplant donor controls even after long-term ART. Inferences about post-ART repertoire changes were limited because no data were available on ART adherence, viral resistance or therapy changes. The repertoire was dominated across all time points by expanded TRB clones identified before ART initiation, although this dominance was seen to fluctuate and to decrease in many PLHIV after ART. Since PBMC availability was limited, sequencing covered only the TCR beta chain, with no alpha chain pairing. Samples dated from the mid-2000s to the late 2010s, and the ART regimens used may be less effective than current ones. Unsorted PBMC were profiled instead of sorted CD4+ and CD8+ T cells because pre-ART samples had limited cell numbers. Narrower CDR3 length ranges were observed in HIV repertoires than in controls, and an antigen-experienced repertoire with only a slight naive shift after ART was suggested by the network structure.

The germline V gene (reference sequence) provides CDR1 LNHDA and CDR2 SQIVND. There are 15 amino acids in the CDR3, from cysteine to phenylalanine inclusive. The entry retains the CDR3 DNA only, 45 bases that are in frame from base 1. V is shortened by 3 bases, J by 0 bases, and the region joining them spans 6 bases. Sequencing of the TRB variable region was done with the immunoSEQ hsTCRB v3.0 assay at survey level resolution. TRB sequencing targeted a depth of roughly 35,000-55,000 T-cell genomes per sample. Pooled TRB libraries were sequenced on an Illumina MiSeq with a v3 150-cycle kit. From the authors' description of their analysis: Repertoire analysis was performed in R inside a reproducible Nextflow workflow that covered QC, data transformation and analysis. Custom analyses were implemented in LymphoSeq2, an R package for AIRR-Seq data exploration. A few samples yielding fewer than 5000 total TRB sequences were excluded, leaving about 190 analyzed HIV repertoires. Among the approximately 180 retained HIV repertoires, approximately 57 were collected before ART initiation and about 130 were collected after ART initiation. Repertoires were downsampled to 5000 TRB nucleotide sequences, and summary statistics were averaged over 100 downsampling iterations. Only TRB sequences with CDR3 regions of at least seven amino acids were retained for analysis. A Shannon entropy-derived clonality score and the Gini coefficient were used to measure diversity. In the repertoire networks, any two of the top 5000 CDR3 amino acid sequences were linked whenever the two sequences differed by an edit distance of one. Antigen specificity groups and MHC restriction were predicted for TRB CDR3 amino acid sequences with GLIPH2. To flag known CMV, EBV, HIV or tissue antigen associations, CDR3 amino acid sequences were matched against VDJdb and McPAS-TCR. Pre-ART, post-ART and control groups were compared with Wilcoxon signed-rank tests and Holm-Bonferroni correction. Here the immuneACCESS table is served through TCRdb, limited to in-frame sequences with V and J called. Missing clones are a known gap in these copies; in checked studies unresolved V genes cover under half, and the rest lacks a known reason. V and J calls and clone size are those listed in that table; D and trimming were worked out from the DNA. This sample is represented by tens of thousands of clones; approximately 84% of them were singletons. Of the sample, 4.8% is held by the ten largest clones.

Recombination joined TRBV19 with TRBJ2-6, with the D gene not clear enough to name. Sequencing used unsorted PBMCs, obtained about 2.7 years before starting antiretroviral therapy. This TCR came from a woman in her 30s with HIV. The encoded CDR3 is CASSISTSGANVLTF. The nucleotide sequence reads TGTGCCAGTAGTATTTCAACCTCTGGGGCCAACGTCCTGACTTTC.